This T cell receptor (beta chain) appears in the sequencing data of a study of blood T cells in healthy people across ages. Remarks on this clonotype: Its specificity is unknown.

Every sample gave at least 5 micrograms of total RNA when it was extracted. It was with a sample-barcoded 5' primer and a J-beta primer mix that a second PCR of about 6 to 12 cycles was run. TCRdb passed the 5' RACE reads through MiXCR, listing each CDR3 protein once. The sample has more than 750,000 distinct CDR3 sequences; almost 30% are singletons. The CDR3 sequence is 15 residues long. Unmatched junction bases numbered 4, after V lost 6 bases and J lost 7 bases. Points from the study as a whole: With age, beta diversity per million T cells declined roughly linearly, significantly by 30 to 50.

These data were also filed under a second study, of T cells of mothers and their children.

The sequence derives from a woman in her 40s in good health. V is TRBV12-3 or TRBV12-4 and J is TRBJ2-1; TRBD2 aligns across 15 bases. Sequenced material: blood. The CDR3 sequence: CASSGTSGRFNEQFF. CDR3 nucleotides: TGTGCCAGCAGCGGGACTAGCGGGAGGTTTAATGAGCAGTTCTTC.